This T cell receptor beta chain was sequenced for a study of graft-versus-host responses after intestinal transplantation. About the study: Isolated intestinal, liver-intestinal, or multivisceral transplants were what recipients had. For two to three years after anti-thymocyte globulin induction, all recipients took tacrolimus and steroids. Overall study results and limits: Some GvH clones were seen earlier in gut or blood, suggesting intestinal origin. Declines in HvG clones occurring early post-transplant were associated with peak circulating GvH clone levels.

Concerning this clone itself: Its specificity is not known.

The CDR3 is made up of 15 amino acids. Per the germline V gene, CDR1 is SGHNT and CDR2 is YENEEA. V lost 5 bases, J lost 3 bases, and 8 bases stayed unmatched. Intraepithelial lymphocytes and lamina propria lymphocytes were released through processing of graft tissue. Method: immunoSEQ multiplex PCR; TCRdb's copy keeps in-frame clones and lacks some. This sample has 4,000 to 5,500 clones, with about three quarters found just once. V and J are TRBV11-3 and TRBJ2-3; 7 bases map to TRBD1. The sequence was collected from a human patient who received an intestinal transplant, so some T cells may come from the graft donor. The source was ileum tissue, collected roughly 120 days after intestinal transplantation. CDR3 residues: CASSQTGTETDTQYF. CDR3 DNA: TGTGCCAGCAGCCAGACCGGGACAGAAACAGATACGCAGTATTTT.